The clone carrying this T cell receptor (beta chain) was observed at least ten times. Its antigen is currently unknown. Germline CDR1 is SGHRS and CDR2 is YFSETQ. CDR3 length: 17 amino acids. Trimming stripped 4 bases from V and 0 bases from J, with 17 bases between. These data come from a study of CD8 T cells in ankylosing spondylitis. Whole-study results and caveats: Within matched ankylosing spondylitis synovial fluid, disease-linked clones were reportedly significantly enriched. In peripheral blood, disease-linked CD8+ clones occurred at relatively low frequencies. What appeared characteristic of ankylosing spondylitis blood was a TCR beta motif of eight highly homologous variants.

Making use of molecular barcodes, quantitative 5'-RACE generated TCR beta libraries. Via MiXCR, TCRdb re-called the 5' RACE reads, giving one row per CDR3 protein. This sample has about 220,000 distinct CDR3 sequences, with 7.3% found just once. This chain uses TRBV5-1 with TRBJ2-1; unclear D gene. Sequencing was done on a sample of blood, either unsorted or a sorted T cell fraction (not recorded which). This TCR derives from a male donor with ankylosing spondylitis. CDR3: CASSPIPTDSSYNEQFF. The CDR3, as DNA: TGCGCCAGCAGCCCGATCCCGACCGATAGCTCCTACAATGAGCAGTTCTTC.